The present T cell receptor (beta chain) was sequenced within a study of Ad26.COV2.S vaccination and SARS-CoV-2 variants. Turning to the study itself: As a participant in COV1001, the donor was in the Ad26.COV2.S trial arm. Each vaccinee took Ad26.COV2.S intramuscularly, once or twice 56 days apart. Notes on the study in general: Breadth measured for non-spike TCRs was similar across vaccine and placebo recipients.

Comment on this clone: Its antigen is unknown.

Clones were sequenced by immunoSEQ multiplex PCR, and TCRdb holds only the in-frame ones, with some missing. The data contain about 350,000 clones, 70% to 90% of them singletons. Treatment described: roughly 18 received Ad26.COV2.S at low or high dose, single or two shots; several received placebo; per-sample allocation not given. Sampling happened 63 days after the first vaccine or placebo injection. This receptor was identified in a person aged 18-60 years who received the Ad26.COV2.S COVID-19 vaccine or a placebo. Source: peripheral blood, taken in a trial of Ad26.COV2.S vaccine versus placebo.

Here the CDR3 DNA reads TGTGCCAGTAGTAAGGACAGGGCTCAGCCCCAGCATTTT. Its translation is CASSKDRAQPQHF. The chain carries TRBV19 and TRBJ1-5; 8 bases map to TRBD1. The V gene end was trimmed by 4 bases and the J gene end by 6 bases; junction bases not matched to a gene: 2. CDR1 is LNHDA, CDR2 SQIVND, per germline (reference sequence). The CDR3 totals 13 residues.